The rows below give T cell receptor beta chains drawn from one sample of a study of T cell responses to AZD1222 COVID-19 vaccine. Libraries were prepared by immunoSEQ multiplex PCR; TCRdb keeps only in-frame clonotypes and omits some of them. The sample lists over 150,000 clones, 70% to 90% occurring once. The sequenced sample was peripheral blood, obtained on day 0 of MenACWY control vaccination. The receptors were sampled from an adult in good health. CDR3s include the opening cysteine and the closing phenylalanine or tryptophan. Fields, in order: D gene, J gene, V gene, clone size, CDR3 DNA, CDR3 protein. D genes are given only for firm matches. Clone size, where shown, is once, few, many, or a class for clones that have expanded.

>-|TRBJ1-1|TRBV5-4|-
TGTGCCAGCAGCTTGGAGTTTTCAATGAACACTGAAGCTTTCTTT
CASSLEFSMNTEAFF
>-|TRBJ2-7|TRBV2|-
TGTGCCAGCAGTGAAGGGGGCAGGGGAACCTACGAGCAGTACTTC
CASSEGGRGTYEQYF
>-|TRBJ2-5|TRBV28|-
TGTGCTGTGGGGGTCCTAACCCAGTACTTC
CAVGVLTQYF
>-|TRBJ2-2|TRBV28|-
TGTGCCAGCAGTCTTCTCTTCACTGGGGCCGGGGAGCTGTTTTTT
CASSLLFTGAGELFF
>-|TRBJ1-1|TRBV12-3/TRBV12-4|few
TGTGCCAGCAGGATACAGGTAGAAGCTTTCTTT
CASRIQVEAFF
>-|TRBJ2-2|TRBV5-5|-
TGTGCCAGCAGGGAGGTGACCCACCACACCGGGGAGCTGTTTTTT
CASREVTHHTGELFF
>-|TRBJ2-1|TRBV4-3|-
TGCGCCAGCAGCCAAGATAGGCCCCTCTACAATGAGCAGTTCTTC
CASSQDRPLYNEQFF
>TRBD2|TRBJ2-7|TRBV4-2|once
TGTGCCAGCAGCCCCAAAGGGGGGACTAGCGGCTACGAGCAGTACTTC
CASSPKGGTSGYEQYF
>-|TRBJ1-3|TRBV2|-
TGTGCCAGCAACGAGCAGGGTCACGGAAACACCATATATTTT
CASNEQGHGNTIYF
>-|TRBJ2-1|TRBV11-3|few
TGTGCCAGCAGCCCATCTAGCTCCTACAATGAGCAGTTCTTC
CASSPSSSYNEQFF
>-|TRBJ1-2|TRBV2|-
TGTGCCAGCAGCGTGGGACGGAGTGCTAACTATGGCTACACCTTC
CASSVGRSANYGYTF
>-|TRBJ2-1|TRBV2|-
TGTGCCAGCAGCCTCCACTCGGATGAGCAGTTCTTC
CASSLHSDEQFF
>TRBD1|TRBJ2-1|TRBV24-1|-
TGTGCCACCAGTGATTTGAGGGACAGGGGGCGGAATGAGCAGTTCTTC
CATSDLRDRGRNEQFF
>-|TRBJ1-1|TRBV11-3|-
TGTGCCAGCAGCTTAGCCCGAACAGGTAGGACTGAAGCTTTCTTT
CASSLARTGRTEAFF
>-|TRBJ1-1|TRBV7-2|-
TGTGCCAGCAGCTTAGGTCGGGGGGTGGGAATCATGAACACTGAAGCTTTCTTT
CASSLGRGVGIMNTEAFF
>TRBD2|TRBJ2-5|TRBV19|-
TGTGCCAGTAGTATATCCGGGGGGGCCGAGACCCAGTACTTC
CASSISGGAETQYF
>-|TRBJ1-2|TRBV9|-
TGTGCCAGCACCCAGGGGACACTCTATGGCTACACCTTC
CASTQGTLYGYTF
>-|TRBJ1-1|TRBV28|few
TGTGCCAGCAGAGTCCCGGGGGGGCGGAACACTGAAGCTTTCTTT
CASRVPGGRNTEAFF
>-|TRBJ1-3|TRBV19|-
TGTGCCAGTAGCCGTGGGTCCTCACCCTCTGGAAACACCATATATTTT
CASSRGSSPSGNTIYF
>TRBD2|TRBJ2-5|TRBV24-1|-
TGTGCCACCAGTGATAAACAACCGGGGACGGGAGCGGGAGGGCTACCCCAGTACTTC
CATSDKQPGTGAGGLPQYF
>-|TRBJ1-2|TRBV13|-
TGTGCCAGCAGCTTGAATTATGGAACAGGGAAGGACTACACCTTC
CASSLNYGTGKDYTF
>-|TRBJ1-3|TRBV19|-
TGTGCCACTATTAGAAGGGGTGGAAACACCATATATTTT
CATIRRGGNTIYF
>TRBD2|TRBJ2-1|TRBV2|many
TGTGCCAGCAGGGCTAGCGGGGGCTGGAATGAGCAGTTCTTC
CASRASGGWNEQFF
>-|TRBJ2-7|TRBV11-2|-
TGTGCCAGCAGCTCTCTGCAGGGGGGAATCCACGAGCAGTACTTC
CASSSLQGGIHEQYF
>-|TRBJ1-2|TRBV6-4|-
TGTGCCAGCAGCCCGACGGGAGGGATCACTAACTATGGCTACACCTTC
CASSPTGGITNYGYTF
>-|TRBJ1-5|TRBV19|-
TGTGCCAGTAGTTTACATCGGGTCAGGGTTACGGGCAATCAGCCCCAGCATTTT
CASSLHRVRVTGNQPQHF
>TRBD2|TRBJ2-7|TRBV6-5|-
TGTGCCAGCAGTAATTATCGGACTAGCTACGAGCAGTACTTC
CASSNYRTSYEQYF
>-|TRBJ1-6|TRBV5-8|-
TGTGCCAGCAGCTTATTAGGCTCCTATAATTCACCCCTCCACTTT
CASSLLGSYNSPLHF
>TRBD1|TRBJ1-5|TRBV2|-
TGTGCCAGCAGTGAAGACAGGGGGCGCGTTCAGCCCCAGCATTTT
CASSEDRGRVQPQHF
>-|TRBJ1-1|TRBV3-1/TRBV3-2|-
TGTGCCAGCAGCCCCCGGGGCCTGGGGAACACTGAAGCTTTCTTT
CASSPRGLGNTEAFF
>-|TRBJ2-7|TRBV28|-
TGTGCCAGCAGGGCTTCATACGAGCAGTACTTC
CASRASYEQYF
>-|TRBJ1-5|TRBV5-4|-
TGTGCCAGCAGCTTGGGTGGTGGTAGCAATCAGCCCCAGCATTTT
CASSLGGGSNQPQHF
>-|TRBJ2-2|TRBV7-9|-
TGTGCCAGCAACGAGCCCGCGAACACCGGGGAGCTGTTTTTT
CASNEPANTGELFF
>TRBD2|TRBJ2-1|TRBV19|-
TGTGCCAGTACCACCGGGACTAGCGGATACAATGAGCAGTTCTTC
CASTTGTSGYNEQFF
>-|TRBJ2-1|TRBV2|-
TGTGCCGGGACCGAGAGCCCCCGGGACCCTTTTTTCTTC
CAGTESPRDPFFF
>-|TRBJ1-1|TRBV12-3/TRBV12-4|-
TGTGCCAGCAGTTTAATCACTGAAGCTTTCTTT
CASSLITEAFF
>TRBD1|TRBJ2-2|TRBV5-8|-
TGTGCCAGCAGCTTGGATGTAGGGGGCGAACCCGGGGAGCTGTTTTTT
CASSLDVGGEPGELFF
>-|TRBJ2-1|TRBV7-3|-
TGTGCCAGCAGCTTAATCGCCAATGGTGAGCAGTTCTTC
CASSLIANGEQFF
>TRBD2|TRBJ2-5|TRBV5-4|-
TGTGCCAGCAGTTACCCTTTAGCGGGAGAACGAGAGACCCAGTACTTC
CASSYPLAGERETQYF